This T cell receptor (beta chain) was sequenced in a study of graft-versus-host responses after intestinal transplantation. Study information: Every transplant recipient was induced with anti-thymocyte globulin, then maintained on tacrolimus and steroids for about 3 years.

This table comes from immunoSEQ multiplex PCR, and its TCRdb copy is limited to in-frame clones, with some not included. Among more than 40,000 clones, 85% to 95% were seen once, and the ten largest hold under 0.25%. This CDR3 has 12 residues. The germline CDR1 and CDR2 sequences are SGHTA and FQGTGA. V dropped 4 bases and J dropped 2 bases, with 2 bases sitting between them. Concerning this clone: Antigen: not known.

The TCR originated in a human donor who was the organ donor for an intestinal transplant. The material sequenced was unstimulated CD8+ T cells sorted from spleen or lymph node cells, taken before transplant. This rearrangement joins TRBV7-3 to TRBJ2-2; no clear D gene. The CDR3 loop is CASSSNTGELFF. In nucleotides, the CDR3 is TGTGCCAGCAGCTCAAACACCGGGGAGCTGTTTTTT.